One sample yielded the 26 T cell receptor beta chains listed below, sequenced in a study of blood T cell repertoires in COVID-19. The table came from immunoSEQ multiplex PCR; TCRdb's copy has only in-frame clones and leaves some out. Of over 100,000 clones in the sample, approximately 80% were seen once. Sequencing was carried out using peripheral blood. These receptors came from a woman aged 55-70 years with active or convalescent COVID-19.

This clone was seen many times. The CDR3 sequence is CASRGGRDEKLFF. CDR3 nucleotides: TGTGCCAGCAGGGGGGGACGGGATGAAAAACTGTTTTTT. V is TRBV28 and J is TRBJ1-4, with D perhaps matching TRBD1 (5 bases). The CDR3 runs to 13 residues. CDR1 is MDHEN, CDR2 SYDVKM, per germline. V lost 6 bases, J lost 6 bases, and 11 bases lay in between.

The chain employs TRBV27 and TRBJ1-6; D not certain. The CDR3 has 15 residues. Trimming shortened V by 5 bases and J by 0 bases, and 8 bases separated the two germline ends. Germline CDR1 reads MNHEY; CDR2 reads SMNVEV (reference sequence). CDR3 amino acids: CASSLTGSYNSPLHF. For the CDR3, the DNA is TGTGCCAGCAGTCTTACGGGCTCCTATAATTCACCCCTCCACTTT.

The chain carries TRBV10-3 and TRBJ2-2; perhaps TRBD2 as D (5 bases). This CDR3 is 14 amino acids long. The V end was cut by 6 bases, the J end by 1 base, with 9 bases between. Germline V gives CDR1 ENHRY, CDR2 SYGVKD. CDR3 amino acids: CAIRSRENTGELFF. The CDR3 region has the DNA TGTGCCATCAGGTCACGGGAGAACACCGGGGAGCTGTTTTTT.

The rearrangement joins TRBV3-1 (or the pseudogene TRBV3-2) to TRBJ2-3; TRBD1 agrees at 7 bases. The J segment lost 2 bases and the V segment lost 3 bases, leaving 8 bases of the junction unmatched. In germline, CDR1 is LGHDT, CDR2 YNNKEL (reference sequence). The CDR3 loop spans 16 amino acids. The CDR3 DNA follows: TGTGCCAGCAGCCATCGAGACAGGGTGTTCACAGATACGCAGTATTTT. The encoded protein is CASSHRDRVFTDTQYF.

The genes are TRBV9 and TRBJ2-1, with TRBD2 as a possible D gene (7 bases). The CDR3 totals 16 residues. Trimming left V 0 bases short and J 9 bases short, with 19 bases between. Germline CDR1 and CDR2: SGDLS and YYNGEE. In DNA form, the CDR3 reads TGTGCCAGCAGCGTAGTCCCCACCGGGGGGCCAGTTGAGCAGTTCTTC. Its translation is CASSVVPTGGPVEQFF. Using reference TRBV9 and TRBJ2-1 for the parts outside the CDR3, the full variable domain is DSGVTQTPKHLITATGQRVTLRCSPRSGDLSVYWYQQSLDQGLQFLIQYYNGEERAKGNILERFSAQQFPDLHSELNLSSLELGDSALYFCASSVVPTGGPVEQFFGPGTRLTVL.

The CDR3: CATSDLNRGATFF. For the CDR3, the DNA is TGTGCCACCAGTGATTTGAATCGGGGTGCGACTTTCTTT. The V gene is TRBV24-1, the J gene TRBJ1-1; D is unresolved. Per germline, CDR1 KGHDR and CDR2 SFDVKD. Trimming stripped 0 bases from V and 12 bases from J, with 13 bases between. The CDR3 runs 13 residues.

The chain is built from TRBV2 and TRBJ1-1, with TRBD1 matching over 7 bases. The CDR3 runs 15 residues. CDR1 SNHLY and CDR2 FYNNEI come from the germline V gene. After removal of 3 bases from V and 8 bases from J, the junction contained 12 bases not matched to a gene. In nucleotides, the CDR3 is TGTGCCAGCAGTGAGGGCCAGGGGGTCTTGAGCGAAGCTTTCTTT. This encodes CASSEGQGVLSEAFF.

The CDR3 reads CAEAGGRSYEQYF. The DNA for the CDR3 is TGTGCCGAAGCGGGAGGGCGTTCCTACGAGCAGTACTTC. V usage is TRBV6-5 and J usage is TRBJ2-7, with 10 bases that match TRBD2. The junction had 5 bases not matched to a gene; V was cut back by 11 bases and J by 1 base. The CDR3 extends over 13 amino acids. The germline gives CDR1 MNHEY, CDR2 SVGAGI.

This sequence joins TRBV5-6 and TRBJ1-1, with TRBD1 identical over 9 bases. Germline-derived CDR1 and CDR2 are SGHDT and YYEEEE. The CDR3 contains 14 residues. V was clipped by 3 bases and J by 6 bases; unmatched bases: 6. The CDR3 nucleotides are TGTGCCAGCAGCTCGCGGGACAGGGTCCCTGAAGCTTTCTTT. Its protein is CASSSRDRVPEAFF. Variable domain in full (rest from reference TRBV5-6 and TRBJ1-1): DAGVTQSPTHLIKTRGQQVTLRCSPKSGHDTVSWYQQALGQGPQFIFQYYEEEERQRGNFPDRFSGHQFPNYSSELNVNALLLGDSALYLCASSSRDRVPEAFFGQGTRLTVV.

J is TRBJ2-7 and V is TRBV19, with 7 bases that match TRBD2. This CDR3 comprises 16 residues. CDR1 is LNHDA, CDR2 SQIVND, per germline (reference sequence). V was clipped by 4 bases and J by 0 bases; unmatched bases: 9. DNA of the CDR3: TGTGCCAGTAGTAATTTTGGGGCTAGCGGCTCCTACGAGCAGTACTTC. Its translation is CASSNFGASGSYEQYF.

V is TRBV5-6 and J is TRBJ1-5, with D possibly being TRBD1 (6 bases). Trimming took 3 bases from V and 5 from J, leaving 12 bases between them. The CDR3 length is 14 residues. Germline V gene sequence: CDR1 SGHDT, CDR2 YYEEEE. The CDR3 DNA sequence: TGTGCCAGCAGCTCCACAAGGGGGTATCAGCCCCAGCATTTT. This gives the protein CASSSTRGYQPQHF.

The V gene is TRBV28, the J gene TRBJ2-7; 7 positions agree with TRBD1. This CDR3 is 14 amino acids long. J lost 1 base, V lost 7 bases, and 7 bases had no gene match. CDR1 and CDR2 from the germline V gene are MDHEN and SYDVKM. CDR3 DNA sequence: TGTGCCAGCATTTCCCCGGGACAGTCCTACGAGCAGTACTTC. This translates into CASISPGQSYEQYF.

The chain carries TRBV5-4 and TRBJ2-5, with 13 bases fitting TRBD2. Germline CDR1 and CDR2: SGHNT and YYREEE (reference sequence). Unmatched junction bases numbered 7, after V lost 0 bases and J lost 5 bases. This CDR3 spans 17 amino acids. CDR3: CASSLARTSGSRETQYF. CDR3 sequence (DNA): TGTGCCAGCAGCTTGGCCAGGACTAGCGGGAGTCGGGAGACCCAGTACTTC. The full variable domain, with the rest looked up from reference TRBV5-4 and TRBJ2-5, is ETGVTQSPTHLIKTRGQQVTLRCSSQSGHNTVSWYQQALGQGPQFIFQYYREEENGRGNFPPRFSGLQFPNYSSELNVNALELDDSALYLCASSLARTSGSRETQYFGPGTRLLVL.

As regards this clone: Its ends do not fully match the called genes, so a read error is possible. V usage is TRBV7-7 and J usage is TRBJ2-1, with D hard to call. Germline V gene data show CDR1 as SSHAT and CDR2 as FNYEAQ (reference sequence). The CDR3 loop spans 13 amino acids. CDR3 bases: TGTGCTAGCAGTCTTAATGAGCTCAATGAGCAGTTCTTC. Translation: CASSLNELNEQFF.

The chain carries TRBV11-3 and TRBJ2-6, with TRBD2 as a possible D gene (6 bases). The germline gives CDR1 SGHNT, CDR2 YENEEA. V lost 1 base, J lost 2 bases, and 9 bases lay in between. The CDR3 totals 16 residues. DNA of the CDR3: TGTGCCAGCAGCTTAGGGACGGGGGCTGGGGCCAACGTCCTGACTTTC. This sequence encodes CASSLGTGAGANVLTF. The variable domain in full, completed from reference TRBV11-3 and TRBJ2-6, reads EAGVVQSPRYKIIEKKQPVAFWCNPISGHNTLYWYLQNLGQGPELLIRYENEEAVDDSQLPKDRFSAERLKGVDSTLKIQPAELGDSAVYLCASSLGTGAGANVLTFGAGSRLTVL.

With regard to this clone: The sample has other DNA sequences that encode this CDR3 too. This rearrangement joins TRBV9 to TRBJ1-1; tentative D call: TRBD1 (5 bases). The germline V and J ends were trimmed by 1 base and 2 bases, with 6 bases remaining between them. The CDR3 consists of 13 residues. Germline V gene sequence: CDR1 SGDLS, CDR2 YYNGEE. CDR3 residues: CASSVRGNTEAFF. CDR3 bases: TGTGCCAGCAGCGTAAGGGGAAACACTGAAGCTTTCTTT.

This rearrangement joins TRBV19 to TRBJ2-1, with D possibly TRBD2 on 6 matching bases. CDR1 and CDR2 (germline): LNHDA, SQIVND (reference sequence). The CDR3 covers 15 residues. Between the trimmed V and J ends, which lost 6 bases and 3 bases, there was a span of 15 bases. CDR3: CASRTRGTNYNEQFF. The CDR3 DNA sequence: TGTGCCAGTAGAACGCGGGGAACAAACTACAATGAGCAGTTCTTC.

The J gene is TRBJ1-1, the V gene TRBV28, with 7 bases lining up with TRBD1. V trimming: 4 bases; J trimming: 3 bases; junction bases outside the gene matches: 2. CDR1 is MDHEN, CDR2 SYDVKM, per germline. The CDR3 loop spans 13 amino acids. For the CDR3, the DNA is TGTGCCAGCAGTTACGACAGGGACACTGAAGCTTTCTTT. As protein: CASSYDRDTEAFF.

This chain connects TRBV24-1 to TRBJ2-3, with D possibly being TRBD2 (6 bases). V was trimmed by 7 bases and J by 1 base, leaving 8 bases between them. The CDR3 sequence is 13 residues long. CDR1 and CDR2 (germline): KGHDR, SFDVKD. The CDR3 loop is CATREGGTDTQYF. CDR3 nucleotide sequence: TGTGCCACCAGGGAGGGCGGCACAGATACGCAGTATTTT.

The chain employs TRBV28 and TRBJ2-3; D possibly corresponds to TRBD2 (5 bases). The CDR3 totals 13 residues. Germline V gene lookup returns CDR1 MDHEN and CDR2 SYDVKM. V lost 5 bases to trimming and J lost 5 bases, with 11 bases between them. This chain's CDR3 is CASSVTAGDTQYF. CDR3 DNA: TGTGCCAGCAGTGTGACGGCGGGAGATACGCAGTATTTT. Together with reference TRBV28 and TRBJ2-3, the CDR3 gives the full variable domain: DVKVTQSSRYLVKRTGEKVFLECVQDMDHENMFWYRQDPGLGLRLIYFSYDVKMKEKGDIPEGYSVSREKKERFSLILESASTNQTSMYLCASSVTAGDTQYFGPGTRLTVL.

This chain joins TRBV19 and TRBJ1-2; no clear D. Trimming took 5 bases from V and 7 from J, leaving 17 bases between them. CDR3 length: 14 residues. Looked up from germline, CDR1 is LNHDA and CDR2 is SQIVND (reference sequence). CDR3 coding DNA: TGTGCCAGTAGTTCCCAGCGGGGATCGGGTGGCTACACCTTC. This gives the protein CASSSQRGSGGYTF.

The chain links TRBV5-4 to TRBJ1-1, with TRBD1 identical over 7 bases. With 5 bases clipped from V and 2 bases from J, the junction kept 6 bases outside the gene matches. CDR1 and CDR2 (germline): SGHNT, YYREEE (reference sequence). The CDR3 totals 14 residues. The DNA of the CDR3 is TGTGCCAGCAGGGAGGGGGCAGACAACACTGAAGCTTTCTTT. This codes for CASREGADNTEAFF.

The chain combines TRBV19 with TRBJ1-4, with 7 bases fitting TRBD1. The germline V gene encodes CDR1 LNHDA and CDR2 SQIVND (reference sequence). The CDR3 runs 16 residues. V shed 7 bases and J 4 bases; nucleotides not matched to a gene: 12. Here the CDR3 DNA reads TGTGCCAGTATCTCCCGAGGGGGACAGAGTAATGAAAAACTGTTTTTT. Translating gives CASISRGGQSNEKLFF.

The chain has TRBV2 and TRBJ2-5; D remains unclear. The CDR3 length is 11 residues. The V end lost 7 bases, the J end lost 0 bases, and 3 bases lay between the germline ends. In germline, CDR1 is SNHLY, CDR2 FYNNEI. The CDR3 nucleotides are TGTGCCAGCACTGACCAAGAGACCCAGTACTTC. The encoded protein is CASTDQETQYF.

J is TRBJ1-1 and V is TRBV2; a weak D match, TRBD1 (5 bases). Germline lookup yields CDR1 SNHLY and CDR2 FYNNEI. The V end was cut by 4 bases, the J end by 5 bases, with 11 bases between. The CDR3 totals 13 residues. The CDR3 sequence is CASSGGVGTEAFF. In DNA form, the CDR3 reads TGTGCCAGCAGTGGGGGGGTAGGGACTGAAGCTTTCTTT. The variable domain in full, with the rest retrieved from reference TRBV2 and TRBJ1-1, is EPEVTQTPSHQVTQMGQEVILRCVPISNHLYFYWYRQILGQKVEFLVSFYNNEISEKSEIFDDQFSVERPDGSNFTLKIRSTKLEDSAMYFCASSGGVGTEAFFGQGTRLTVV.

In DNA form, the CDR3 reads TGTGCCAGCAGTTACTCGCACAGCACTGAAGCTTTCTTT. This translates into CASSYSHSTEAFF. This chain links TRBV6-2 or TRBV6-3 with TRBJ1-1; no firm D call. This CDR3 has 13 amino acids. The V gene's germline CDR1 is MNHEY and CDR2 SVGEGT. Trimming took off 0 bases at V and 4 bases at J, with 6 bases between the two ends.